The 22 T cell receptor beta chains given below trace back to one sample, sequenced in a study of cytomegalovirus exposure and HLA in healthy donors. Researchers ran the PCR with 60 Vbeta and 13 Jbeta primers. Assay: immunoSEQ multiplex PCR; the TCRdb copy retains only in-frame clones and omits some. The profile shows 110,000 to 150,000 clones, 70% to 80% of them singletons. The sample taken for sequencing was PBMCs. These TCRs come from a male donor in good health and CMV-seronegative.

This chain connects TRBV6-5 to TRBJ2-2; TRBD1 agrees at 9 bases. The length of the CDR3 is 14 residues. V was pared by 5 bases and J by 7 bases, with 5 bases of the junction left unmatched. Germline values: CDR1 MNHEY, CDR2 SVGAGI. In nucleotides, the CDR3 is TGTGCCAGCAGTGTCGGGACAGGGTTCGGGGAGCTGTTTTTT. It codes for CASSVGTGFGELFF.

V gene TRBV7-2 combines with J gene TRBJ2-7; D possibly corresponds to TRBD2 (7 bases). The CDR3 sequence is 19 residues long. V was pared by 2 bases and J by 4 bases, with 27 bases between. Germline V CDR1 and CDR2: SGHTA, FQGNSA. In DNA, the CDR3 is TGTGCCAGCAGCTTATCCGGGGGAGCGGGGACATCGTTCGCTTACGAGCAGTACTTC. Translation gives CASSLSGGAGTSFAYEQYF.

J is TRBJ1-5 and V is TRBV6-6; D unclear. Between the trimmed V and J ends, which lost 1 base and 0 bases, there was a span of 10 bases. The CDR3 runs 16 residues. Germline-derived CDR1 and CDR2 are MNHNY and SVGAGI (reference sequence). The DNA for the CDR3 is TGTGCCAGCAGTTACTTCGACCGACTTAGCAATCAGCCCCAGCATTTT. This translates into CASSYFDRLSNQPQHF.

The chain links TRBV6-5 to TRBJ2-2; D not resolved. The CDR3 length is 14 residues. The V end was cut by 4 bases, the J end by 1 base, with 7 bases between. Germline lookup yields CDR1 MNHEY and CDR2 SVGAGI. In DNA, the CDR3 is TGTGCCAGCAGTTGGCAACGGAACACCGGGGAGCTGTTTTTT. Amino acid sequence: CASSWQRNTGELFF.

This chain's CDR3 is CASNPGTGGTEAFF. The CDR3, as DNA: TGCGCCAGCAATCCTGGGACAGGGGGCACTGAAGCTTTCTTT. The V gene is TRBV5-1, the J gene TRBJ1-1; 11 bases line up with TRBD1. CDR3 length: 14 amino acids. Germline trimming cut 6 bases from V and 4 bases from J; bases unmatched to any gene: 5. Per the germline V gene, CDR1 is SGHRS and CDR2 is YFSETQ. Drawing the rest from reference TRBV5-1 and TRBJ1-1, the complete variable domain is KAGVTQTPRYLIKTRGQQVTLSCSPISGHRSVSWYQQTPGQGLQFLFEYFSETQRNKGNFPGRFSGRQFSNSRSEMNVSTLELGDSALYLCASNPGTGGTEAFFGQGTRLTVV.

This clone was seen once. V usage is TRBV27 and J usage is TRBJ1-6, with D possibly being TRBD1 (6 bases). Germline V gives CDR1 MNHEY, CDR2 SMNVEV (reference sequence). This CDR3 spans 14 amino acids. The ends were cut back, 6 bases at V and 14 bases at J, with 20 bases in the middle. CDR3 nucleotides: TGTGCCAGCAGCAGGGGACCGGGGATTTTATCCCTCCACTTT. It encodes CASSRGPGILSLHF.

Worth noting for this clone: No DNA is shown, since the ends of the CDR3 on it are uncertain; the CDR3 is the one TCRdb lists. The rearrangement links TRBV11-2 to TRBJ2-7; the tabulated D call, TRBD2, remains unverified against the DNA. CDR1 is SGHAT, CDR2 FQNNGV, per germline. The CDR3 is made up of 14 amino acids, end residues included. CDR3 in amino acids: CASSFLWESYEQYF.

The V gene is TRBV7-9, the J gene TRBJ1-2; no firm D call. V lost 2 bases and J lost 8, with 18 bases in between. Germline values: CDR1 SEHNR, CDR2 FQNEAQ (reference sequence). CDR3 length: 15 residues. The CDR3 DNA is TGTGCCAGCAGCTTAAGTCGTGACCGTACGAGGGGCTACACCTTC. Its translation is CASSLSRDRTRGYTF. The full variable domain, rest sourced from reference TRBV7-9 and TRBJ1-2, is DTGVSQNPRHKITKRGQNVTFRCDPISEHNRLYWYRQTLGQGPEFLTYFQNEAQLEKSRLLSDRFSAERPKGSFSTLEIQRTEQGDSAMYLCASSLSRDRTRGYTFGSGTRLTVV.

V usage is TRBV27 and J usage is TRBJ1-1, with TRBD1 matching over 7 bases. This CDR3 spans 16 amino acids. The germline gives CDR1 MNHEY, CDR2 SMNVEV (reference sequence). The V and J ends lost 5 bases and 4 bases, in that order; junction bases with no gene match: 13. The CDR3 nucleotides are TGTGCCAGCAGTATCCGTTTGACAGGGTCCGGCACTGAAGCTTTCTTT. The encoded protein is CASSIRLTGSGTEAFF.

The CDR3 nucleotides read TGTGCCAGCAGCTTCTTAACAGGGGGCATGGGAAATGAGCAGTTCTTC. This sequence encodes CASSFLTGGMGNEQFF. V gene TRBV11-2 combines with J gene TRBJ2-1, with 9 positions matching TRBD1. Trimming removed 3 bases from V and 7 bases from J; junction bases left unmatched: 10. The CDR3 is made up of 16 amino acids. Germline CDR1 reads SGHAT; CDR2 reads FQNNGV.

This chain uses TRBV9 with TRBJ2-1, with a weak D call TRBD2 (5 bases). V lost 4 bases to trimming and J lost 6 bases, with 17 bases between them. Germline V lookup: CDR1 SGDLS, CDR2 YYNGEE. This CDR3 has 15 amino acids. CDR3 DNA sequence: TGTGCCAGCAGCTTAACCCCAGAGCGGTCCAATGAGCAGTTCTTC. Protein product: CASSLTPERSNEQFF.

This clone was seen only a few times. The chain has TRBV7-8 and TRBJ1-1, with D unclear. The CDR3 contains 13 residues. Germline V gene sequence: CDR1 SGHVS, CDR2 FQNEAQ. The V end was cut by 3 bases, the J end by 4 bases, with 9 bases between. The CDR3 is CASSFLEGTEAFF. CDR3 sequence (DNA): TGTGCCAGCAGCTTCCTGGAGGGCACTGAAGCTTTCTTT.

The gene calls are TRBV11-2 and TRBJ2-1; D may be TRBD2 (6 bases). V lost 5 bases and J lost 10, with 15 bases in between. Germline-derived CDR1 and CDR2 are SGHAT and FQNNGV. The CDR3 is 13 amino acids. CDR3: CASSPQEGIEQFF. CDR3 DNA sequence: TGTGCCAGCAGCCCCCAGGAGGGGATAGAGCAGTTCTTC. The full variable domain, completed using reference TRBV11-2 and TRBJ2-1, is EAGVAQSPRYKIIEKRQSVAFWCNPISGHATLYWYQQILGQGPKLLIQFQNNGVVDDSQLPKDRFSAERLKGVDSTLKIQPAKLEDSAVYLCASSPQEGIEQFFGPGTRLTVL.

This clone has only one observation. In DNA form, the CDR3 reads TGCGCCAGCAGTGCTGGGGGCTTATTTGGTAACTATGGCTACACCTTC. It specifies CASSAGGLFGNYGYTF. V is TRBV10-2 and J is TRBJ1-2, with D perhaps TRBD1 (6 bases). With 4 bases removed from V and 1 base from J, the gap between germline ends came to 16 bases. Germline CDR1 reads WSHSY; CDR2 reads SAAADI. This CDR3 contains 16 residues.

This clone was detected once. The CDR3 loop reads CASSPGQPAVGHF. The CDR3 region has the DNA TGTGCCAGCAGCCCGGGACAGCCTGCCGTTGGGCACTTT. The genes are TRBV7-2 and TRBJ1-6, with 7 bases fitting TRBD1. Germline CDR1 reads SGHTA; CDR2 reads FQGNSA. The J segment lost 19 bases and the V segment lost 5 bases, leaving 14 bases of the junction unmatched. The CDR3 is made up of 13 amino acids.

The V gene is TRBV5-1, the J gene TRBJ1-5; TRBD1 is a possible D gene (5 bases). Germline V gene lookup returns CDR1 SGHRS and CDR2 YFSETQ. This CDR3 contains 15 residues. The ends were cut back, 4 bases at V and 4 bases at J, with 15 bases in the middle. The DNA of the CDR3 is TGCGCCAGCAGCAAACTACCTGGGGGGAATCAGCCCCAGCATTTT. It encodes CASSKLPGGNQPQHF. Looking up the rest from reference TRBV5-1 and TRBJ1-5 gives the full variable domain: KAGVTQTPRYLIKTRGQQVTLSCSPISGHRSVSWYQQTPGQGLQFLFEYFSETQRNKGNFPGRFSGRQFSNSRSEMNVSTLELGDSALYLCASSKLPGGNQPQHFGDGTRLSIL.

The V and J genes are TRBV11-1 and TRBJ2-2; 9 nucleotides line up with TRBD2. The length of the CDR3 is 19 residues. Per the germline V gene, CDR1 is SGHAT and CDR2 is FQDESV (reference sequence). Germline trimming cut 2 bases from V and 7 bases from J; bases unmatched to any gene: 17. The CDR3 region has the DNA TGTGCCAGCAGCTTATTCGGGCCTAGCGGGGACCCTAAGGACGGGGAGCTGTTTTTT. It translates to CASSLFGPSGDPKDGELFF.

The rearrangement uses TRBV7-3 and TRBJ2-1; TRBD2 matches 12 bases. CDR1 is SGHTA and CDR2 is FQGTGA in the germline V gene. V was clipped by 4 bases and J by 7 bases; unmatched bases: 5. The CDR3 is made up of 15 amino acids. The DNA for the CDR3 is TGTGCCAGCAGCTACCTAGCGGGGGGGTTAAATGAGCAGTTCTTC. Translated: CASSYLAGGLNEQFF.

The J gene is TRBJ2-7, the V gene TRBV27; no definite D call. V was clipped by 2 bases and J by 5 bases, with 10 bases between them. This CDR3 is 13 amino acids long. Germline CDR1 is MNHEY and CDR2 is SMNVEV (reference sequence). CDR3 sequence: CASSLMSTHEQYF. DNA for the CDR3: TGTGCCAGCAGTTTAATGTCTACCCACGAGCAGTACTTC.

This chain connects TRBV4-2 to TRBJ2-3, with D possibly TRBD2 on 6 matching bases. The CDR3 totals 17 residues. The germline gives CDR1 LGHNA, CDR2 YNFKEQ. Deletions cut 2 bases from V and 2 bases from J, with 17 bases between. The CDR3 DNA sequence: TGTGCCAGCAGCCAAACACCGGGGGAACCCCACACAGATACGCAGTATTTT. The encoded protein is CASSQTPGEPHTDTQYF.

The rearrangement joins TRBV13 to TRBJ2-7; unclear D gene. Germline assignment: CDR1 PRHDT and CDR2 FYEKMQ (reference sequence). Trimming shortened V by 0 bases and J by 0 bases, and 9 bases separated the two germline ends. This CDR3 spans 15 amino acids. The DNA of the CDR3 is TGTGCCAGCAGCTTAGGACTACGCGACTCCTACGAGCAGTACTTC. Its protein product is CASSLGLRDSYEQYF.

CDR3 region: CASSVRDRERVAAGYTF. In nucleotides, the CDR3 is TGTGCCAGCAGCGTCCGGGACAGGGAAAGGGTGGCTGCTGGCTACACCTTC. This chain uses TRBV9 with TRBJ1-2; 9 positions match TRBD1. V lost 2 bases to trimming and J lost 7 bases; unmatched junction nucleotides: 15. The germline gives CDR1 SGDLS, CDR2 YYNGEE. This CDR3 comprises 17 residues.